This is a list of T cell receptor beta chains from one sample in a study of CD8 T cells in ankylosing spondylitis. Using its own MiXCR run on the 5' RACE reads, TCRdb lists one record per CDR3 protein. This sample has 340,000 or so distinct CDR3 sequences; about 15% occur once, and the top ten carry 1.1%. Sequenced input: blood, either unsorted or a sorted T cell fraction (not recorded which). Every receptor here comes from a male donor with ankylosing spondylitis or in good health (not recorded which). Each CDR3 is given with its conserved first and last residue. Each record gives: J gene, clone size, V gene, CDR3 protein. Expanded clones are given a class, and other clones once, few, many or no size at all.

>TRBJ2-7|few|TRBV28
CASSFAEHSYDEQYF
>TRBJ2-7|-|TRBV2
CASSRDGFSYEQYF
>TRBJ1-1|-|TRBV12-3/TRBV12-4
CASSLTSNTEAFF
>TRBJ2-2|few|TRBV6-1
CASKMAGTNTGELFF
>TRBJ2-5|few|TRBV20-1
CSVTTAETQYF
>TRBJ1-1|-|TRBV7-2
CASSWQGVAEAFF
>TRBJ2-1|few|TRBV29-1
CSADRAGPTNEQFF
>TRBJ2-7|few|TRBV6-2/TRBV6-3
CATGGLAISYEQYF
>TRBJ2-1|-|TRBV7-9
CASSLGSTGISDNEQFF
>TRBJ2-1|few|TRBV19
CASSTQLRPDNEQFF
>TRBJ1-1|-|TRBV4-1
CASSQDPDRVRKTEAFF
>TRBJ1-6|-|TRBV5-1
CASSLNRGLNSPLHF
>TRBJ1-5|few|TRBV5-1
CASSLSGTMNQPQHF
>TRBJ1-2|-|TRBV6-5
CASSYSKTGGNYGYTF
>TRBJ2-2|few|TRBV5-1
CASRPEPVRGTGELFF
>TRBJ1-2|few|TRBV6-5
CASSSPRQENYGYTF
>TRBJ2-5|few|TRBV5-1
CASSSSDWRETQYF
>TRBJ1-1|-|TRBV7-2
CASSLARDYEAFF
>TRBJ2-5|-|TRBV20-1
CGIGRVRETQYF
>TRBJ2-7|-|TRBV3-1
CASSQVPSGGAYEQYF
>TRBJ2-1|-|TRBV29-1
CSVAEGEQFF
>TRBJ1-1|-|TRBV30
CAWSVGATEAFF
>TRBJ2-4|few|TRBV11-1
CASSLGLAGGRAKNIQYF
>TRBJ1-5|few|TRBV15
CATSRGPAGLGNQPQHF
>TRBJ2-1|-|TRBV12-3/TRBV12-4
CASSHANNEQFF
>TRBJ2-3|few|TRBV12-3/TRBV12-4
CASHGASSDTQYF
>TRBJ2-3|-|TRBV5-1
CASSQTGGDGGDTQYF
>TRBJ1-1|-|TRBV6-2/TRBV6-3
CASRQGRNTEAFF
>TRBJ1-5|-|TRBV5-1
CASSLTPGQGSNQPQHF
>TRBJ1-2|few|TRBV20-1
CSVRGANYGYTF
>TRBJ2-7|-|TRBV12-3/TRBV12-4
CASSPTGLAGTEQYF
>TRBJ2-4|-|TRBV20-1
CSAPGATGAKNIQYF
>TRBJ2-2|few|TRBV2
CASSAGTAANTGELFF
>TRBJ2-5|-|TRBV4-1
CASSRRPGEETQYF
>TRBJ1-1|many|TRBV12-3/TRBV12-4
CASSFEGNTEAFF
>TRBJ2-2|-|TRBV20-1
CSARARQLPGELFF
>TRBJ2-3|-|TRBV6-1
CASTREVGIDTQYF
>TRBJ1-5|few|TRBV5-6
CASSLGGDYQPQHF
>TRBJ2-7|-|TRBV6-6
CASSPYLDEQYF
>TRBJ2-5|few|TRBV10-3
CAISEQGGETQYF